This T cell receptor (beta chain) was sequenced during a study of PD-1 blockade in mismatch repair-deficient tumors. Study overall: Enrolled about 2012-2016, patients had progressing, pretreated mismatch repair-deficient cancers of about a dozen types. Study observations and caveats: Tumor-resident clones, often undetectable pretreatment in blood, expanded then contracted after pembrolizumab.

Details on this clone: Its specificity is unknown.

All patients were mismatch repair deficient, assessed by either PCR or immunohistochemistry. J lost 5 bases, V lost 0 bases, and 0 bases had no gene match. CDR1 MNHEY and CDR2 SVGAGI come from the germline V gene. The CDR3 contains 15 residues. The method was immunoSEQ multiplex PCR; TCRdb's version includes in-frame clones alone and lacks a portion of them. Of 100,000 to 150,000 clones in the sample, around 86% were seen once. This TCR was recovered from an adult with mismatch repair-deficient cancer. This chain links TRBV6-5 with TRBJ1-4; 10 positions agree with TRBD1. The sequencing used peripheral blood, collected 44 weeks after starting pembrolizumab. CDR3 region: CASSYSTGGNEKLFF. DNA of the CDR3: TGTGCCAGCAGTTACTCGACAGGGGGCAATGAAAAACTGTTTTTT.